The rows below give T cell receptor beta chains drawn from one sample of a study of regulatory T cells in long-lasting Graves disease. From the multiplex PCR reads, TCRdb called clonotypes with MiXCR, one entry per CDR3 protein. The table records approximately 470,000 distinct CDR3 sequences, less than 25% of them present only once. The source was peripheral blood mononuclear cells (PBMCs), collected when the disease was refractory, from a patient treated with antithyroid drugs. These receptors all come from a female donor with Graves disease. CDR3s include the opening cysteine and the closing phenylalanine or tryptophan. Each record gives: V gene, J gene, CDR3 protein.

>TRBV30|TRBJ2-7
CAWQQGGSLGYEQYF
>TRBV7-9|TRBJ2-7
CASSNSESSYEQYF
>TRBV25-1|TRBJ2-7
CASSDSGLARGEQYF
>TRBV6-2/TRBV6-3|TRBJ2-2
CASNEEGDANVYNTGELFF
>TRBV6-1|TRBJ2-2
CASTRRGETGELFF
>TRBV19|TRBJ2-7
CASSPPAWPYEQYF
>TRBV27|-
CASSLSLARSRNEQFF
>TRBV29-1|TRBJ2-7
CSVMTSGSTYEQYF
>TRBV30|TRBJ2-7
CAWSSHRDRGPYEQYF
>TRBV19|TRBJ2-5
CASSIGTGGMETQYF
>TRBV30|TRBJ2-2
CAWSRDYPPGELFF
>TRBV28|TRBJ2-5
CASSLRLVGEETQYF
>TRBV5-1|TRBJ2-3
CASGRLKSSTDTQYF
>TRBV20-1|TRBJ1-4
CSAREAEGEKLFF
>TRBV19|TRBJ2-5
CATYRVESPGVQYF
>TRBV7-6|TRBJ2-7
CASSLRTGSSYEQYF
>TRBV7-9|TRBJ2-5
CASSFGTPQGETQYF
>TRBV4-2|TRBJ2-5
CASSQDPGAGETQYF